This T cell receptor (beta chain) was observed in a study of control samples from healthy donors and cancer patients. Clones were read by immunoSEQ multiplex PCR, and TCRdb kept only the in-frame ones, dropping some. Among 95,000 to 150,000 clones listed, roughly 90% were seen once. V shed 4 bases and J shed 9 bases, with 16 bases lying between them. Germline values: CDR1 LNHDA, CDR2 SQIVND (reference sequence). The CDR3 is 14 amino acids. The receptor was derived from a man aged 50-60 years in good health. Sequencing input: blood. The genes are TRBV19 and TRBJ1-5; TRBD1 might be the D (6 bases). CDR3 bases: TGTGCCAGTAGTACTGGACAGTTAAGAGGGCCCCAGCATTTT. Translation gives CASSTGQLRGPQHF. Full variable domain (remainder filled in from reference TRBV19 and TRBJ1-5): DGGITQSPKYLFRKEGQNVTLSCEQNLNHDAMYWYRQDPGQGLRLIYYSQIVNDFQKGDIAEGYSVSREKKESFPLTVTSAQKNPTAFYLCASSTGQLRGPQHFGDGTRLSIL.